This note documents a single T cell receptor beta chain sequence. Germline loops: CDR1 SGHTA, CDR2 FQGNSA. Trimming took off 4 bases at V and 5 bases at J, with 2 bases between the two ends. This CDR3 spans 11 amino acids. The entry originates in a study of control samples from healthy donors and cancer patients. This table comes from immunoSEQ multiplex PCR, and its TCRdb copy is limited to in-frame clones, with some not included. The table includes around 130,000 clones, more than 85% detected once. Sequenced sample: PBMCs. This chain joins TRBV7-2 and TRBJ2-2; no definite D call. The clonotype comes from a man aged 50-59 years with head and neck cancer. The CDR3: CASSWTGELFF. In nucleotides, the CDR3 is TGTGCCAGCAGCTGGACCGGGGAGCTGTTTTTT.